This is a list of T cell receptor beta chains from one sample in a study of blood T cell repertoires in COVID-19. Profiled with immunoSEQ multiplex PCR; TCRdb holds only in-frame clones, not every one. The table records 150,000 to 200,000 clones, roughly 86% of them present only once. Material for sequencing was peripheral blood. Receptors originate from a man aged 70 or older with acute or convalescent COVID-19. Each CDR3 is given with its conserved first and last residue. A D gene is named only where the DNA matches it firmly. The size of a clone is reported for some rows only, either as once, few or many, or as a class for expanded clones.

D	size	V	J	DNA	CDR3
TRBD1	-	TRBV7-9	TRBJ1-1	TGTGCCAGCAGCTTAGCGTACAGGGGGAACACTGAAGCTTTCTTT	CASSLAYRGNTEAFF
-	-	TRBV9	TRBJ1-1	TGTGCCAGCAGTCCCCTCTCGGGAAACACTGAAGCTTTCTTT	CASSPLSGNTEAFF
-	-	TRBV5-1	TRBJ1-1	TGCGCCAGCAGCTTGTTGGAGTTCGGAACTGAAGCTTTCTTT	CASSLLEFGTEAFF
-	-	TRBV10-3	TRBJ2-7	TGTGCCATCAGTCCCAGCGGGCCGAGCTCCTACGAGCAGTACTTC	CAISPSGPSSYEQYF
-	few	TRBV6-5	TRBJ1-3	TGTGCCAGCACTCCGACAGATGGAAACACCATATATTTT	CASTPTDGNTIYF
-	-	TRBV7-6	TRBJ2-2	TGTGCCAGCAGCCCTAGGAATGCAGTAACGAACACCGGGGAGCTGTTTTTT	CASSPRNAVTNTGELFF
-	-	TRBV20-1	TRBJ1-1	TGCAGTGCTTTCCGGAGGGCGGAAGCTTTCTTT	CSAFRRAEAFF
TRBD1	-	TRBV27	TRBJ2-7	TGTGCCAGCAGTTTCTCCAGGGGGCCCTACGAGCAGTACTTC	CASSFSRGPYEQYF
-	-	TRBV6-6	TRBJ1-2	TGTGCCAGCAGTTATGGACAGCGCTATGGCTACACCTTC	CASSYGQRYGYTF
-	-	TRBV11-2	TRBJ2-1	TGTGCCAGCAGCCGACAGGATTTTAACGGTGAGCAGTTCTTC	CASSRQDFNGEQFF
-	-	TRBV19	TRBJ2-1	TGTGCCAGTAGTATAGATCTAGGTTCCTACAATGAGCAGTTCTTC	CASSIDLGSYNEQFF
-	-	TRBV5-4	TRBJ1-5	TGTGCCAGCAGCCTGGGGGAGGGAAATCAGCCCCAGCATTTT	CASSLGEGNQPQHF
-	-	TRBV18	TRBJ1-2	TGTGCCAGCTCACCCCGGGAGTTGGACTATGGCTACACCTTC	CASSPRELDYGYTF
TRBD2	-	TRBV3-1/TRBV3-2	TRBJ2-3	TGTGCCAGCAGCCTGGGACTAGCGGGAGGAAGGGCAGATACGCAGTATTTT	CASSLGLAGGRADTQYF
TRBD1	-	TRBV20-1	TRBJ1-6	TGCAGTGCTAGTGGCAGGGGGCTTGCGAATTCACCCCTCCACTTT	CSASGRGLANSPLHF
TRBD1	once	TRBV7-2	TRBJ1-2	TGTGCCAGCAGCTCGGGGGTTTGGACAGGGAGAGGCTACACCTTC	CASSSGVWTGRGYTF
-	few	TRBV19	TRBJ1-2	TGTGCCAGTAGTATAAGAGAGGCGGGGAAGGGCTACACCTTC	CASSIREAGKGYTF
-	once	TRBV3-1/TRBV3-2	TRBJ2-7	TGTGCCAGCAGCCCACGGGGGAGCGAAGGAGAGCAGTACTTC	CASSPRGSEGEQYF
TRBD1	-	TRBV3-1/TRBV3-2	TRBJ2-7	TGTGCCAGCAGCGCCGGGACAGGGGTGTACGAGCAGTACTTC	CASSAGTGVYEQYF
-	-	TRBV12-3/TRBV12-4	TRBJ1-5	TGTGCCACCGCTAGAAGCAATCAGCCCCAGCATTTT	CATARSNQPQHF
-	-	TRBV28	TRBJ2-7	TGTGCCAGCACCATAAGGGGCGTCAACGAGCAGTACTTC	CASTIRGVNEQYF
-	-	TRBV4-2	TRBJ1-6	TGTGCCAGCAGCCATTCCCAACGGGCGCAGGGTTCACCCCTCCACTTT	CASSHSQRAQGSPLHF
-	-	TRBV5-6	TRBJ2-2	TGTGCCAGCAGCCCGCCCTCGGGGAGATCCACCGGGGAGCTGTTTTTT	CASSPPSGRSTGELFF
-	-	TRBV28	TRBJ2-1	TGTGCCAGCAAAACTAGGGTATACAATGAGCAGTTCTTC	CASKTRVYNEQFF
-	-	TRBV11-2	TRBJ1-2	TGTGCCAGCAGCTTAGTCAGGGGCACTTTTAACTATGGCTACACCTTC	CASSLVRGTFNYGYTF
TRBD2	-	TRBV7-9	TRBJ2-4	TGTGCCAGCAGCATACTAGCGGATATCCAAAACATTCAGTACTTC	CASSILADIQNIQYF
TRBD1	-	TRBV5-1	TRBJ2-2	TGCGCCAGCAGCTACCCCGGGACAGGGAGGTCCGGGGAGCTGTTTTTT	CASSYPGTGRSGELFF
-	-	TRBV24-1	TRBJ2-1	TGTGCCACCGGCGGGGCAGGCTCCTACAATGAGCAGTTCTTC	CATGGAGSYNEQFF
-	few	TRBV7-2	TRBJ1-2	TGTGCCAGCAGCCTAGGCGGGCAGCCCCTCGATGGCTACACCTTC	CASSLGGQPLDGYTF
TRBD1	-	TRBV2	TRBJ1-2	TGTGCCAGCCGGATTGGGGGACAGGAGGGCGGCTACACCTTC	CASRIGGQEGGYTF
-	-	TRBV4-2	TRBJ2-7	TGTGCCAGCAGCCAAGGACTAAACTACGAGCAGTACTTC	CASSQGLNYEQYF
TRBD1	-	TRBV13	TRBJ2-1	TGTGCCAGCAGCTTCGGGACAGTCTACAATGAGCAGTTCTTC	CASSFGTVYNEQFF
-	-	TRBV6-5	TRBJ2-3	TGTGCCACAACGAGGCCTTTGCCCCCAGATACGCAGTATTTT	CATTRPLPPDTQYF
-	-	TRBV6-5	TRBJ2-5	TGTGCCAGCAGTTACTCGCGGGGAAAAGAGACCCAGTACTTC	CASSYSRGKETQYF
-	-	TRBV11-1	TRBJ2-2	TGTGCCAGCAGCTTACTTCTAGGCACCGGGGAGCTGTTTTTT	CASSLLLGTGELFF
-	-	TRBV28	TRBJ1-5	TGTGCCAGCAGTTTGGCGTTAGAGGGTCAGCCCCAGCATTTT	CASSLALEGQPQHF
TRBD1	few	TRBV29-1	TRBJ2-5	TGCAGCGTTGCCTCCGGGACAGGGGAGACCCAGTACTTC	CSVASGTGETQYF